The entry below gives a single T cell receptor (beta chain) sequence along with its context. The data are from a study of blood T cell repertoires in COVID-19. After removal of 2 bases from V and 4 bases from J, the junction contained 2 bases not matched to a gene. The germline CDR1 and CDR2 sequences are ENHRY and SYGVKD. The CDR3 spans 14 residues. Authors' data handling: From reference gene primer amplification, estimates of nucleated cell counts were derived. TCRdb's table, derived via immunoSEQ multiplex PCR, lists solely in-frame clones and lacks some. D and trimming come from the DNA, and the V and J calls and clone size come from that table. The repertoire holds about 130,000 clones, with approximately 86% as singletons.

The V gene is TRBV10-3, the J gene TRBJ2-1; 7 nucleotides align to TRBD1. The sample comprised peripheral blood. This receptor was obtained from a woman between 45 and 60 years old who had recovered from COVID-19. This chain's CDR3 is CAISEGTVYNEQFF. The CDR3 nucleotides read TGTGCCATCAGTGAGGGGACAGTGTACAATGAGCAGTTCTTC.